The rows below give T cell receptor beta chains drawn from one sample of a study of blood T cell repertoires in COVID-19. This table comes from immunoSEQ multiplex PCR, and its TCRdb copy is limited to in-frame clones, with some not included. The sample gives 120,000 or so clones, roughly 84% of which show up once; under 15% is in the top ten. Sequencing was performed on peripheral blood. These receptors all stem from a young woman who had recovered from COVID-19. CDR3s include the opening cysteine and the closing phenylalanine or tryptophan. A D gene is named only where the DNA matches it firmly. A row's size may be missing; if present it is once, few, many or a size class.

d_call,j_call,v_call,clone_size,cdr3_aa,cdr3_nt
-,TRBJ2-2,TRBV9,-,CASSRVAASWSGELFF,TGTGCCAGCAGTAGAGTGGCGGCCTCCTGGAGCGGGGAGCTGTTTTTT
-,TRBJ1-1,TRBV29-1,few,CSVATGTPNTEAFF,TGCAGCGTGGCAACCGGGACACCAAACACTGAAGCTTTCTTT
-,TRBJ1-3,TRBV10-1,few,CASSDPPGENSGNTIYF,TGCGCCAGCAGTGATCCTCCAGGGGAAAACTCTGGAAACACCATATATTTT
TRBD1,TRBJ1-1,TRBV6-5,-,CASSYAGTGLNTEAFF,TGTGCCAGCAGTTACGCTGGGACAGGACTTAACACTGAAGCTTTCTTT
TRBD1,TRBJ1-5,TRBV6-6,few,CASSAERDRGNQPQHF,TGTGCCAGCAGTGCGGAACGGGACAGGGGGAATCAGCCCCAGCATTTT
TRBD2,TRBJ2-1,TRBV6-5,-,CASSYSSGRVYNEQFF,TGTGCCAGCAGTTACTCGTCGGGGAGGGTCTACAATGAGCAGTTCTTC
TRBD1,TRBJ2-3,TRBV5-1,-,CASSLRGRGMVDTQYF,TGCGCCAGCAGCCTACGAGGCAGGGGGATGGTGGATACGCAGTATTTT
TRBD1,TRBJ1-1,TRBV6-5,-,CASSYPRQTGVTEAFF,TGTGCCAGCAGTTACCCCAGACAAACAGGGGTGACTGAAGCTTTCTTT
-,TRBJ1-2,TRBV6-6,once,CASSLVGEDGYTF,TGTGCCAGCAGTTTGGTAGGAGAGGATGGCTACACCTTC
-,TRBJ1-4,TRBV5-5,-,CASSLGGGEKLFF,TGTGCCAGCAGCTTGGGAGGGGGTGAAAAACTGTTTTTT
-,TRBJ2-2,TRBV5-6,-,CASSTLRAGELFF,TGTGCCAGCAGCACCCTACGGGCCGGGGAGCTGTTTTTT
-,TRBJ1-6,TRBV9,-,CASSVAMIRDYNSPLHF,TGTGCCAGCAGCGTAGCTATGATCCGAGACTATAATTCACCCCTCCACTTT
-,TRBJ1-2,TRBV6-5,-,CASRRLGDGYTF,TGTGCCAGCAGGCGATTAGGGGATGGCTACACCTTC
TRBD1,TRBJ2-5,TRBV18,-,CASSLRDRDPLQQQETQYF,TGTGCCAGCTCACTCCGGGACAGGGACCCCCTCCAACAACAAGAGACCCAGTACTTC
TRBD1,TRBJ2-2,TRBV29-1,-,CSVGTGGPTGELFF,TGCAGCGTTGGGACAGGGGGCCCCACCGGGGAGCTGTTTTTT
TRBD1,TRBJ1-3,TRBV5-6,-,CASSRRDRGNTIYF,TGTGCCAGCAGCCGCCGGGACAGGGGAAACACCATATATTTT
TRBD2,TRBJ2-1,TRBV5-1,-,CASSPGEGEQFF,TGCGCCAGCAGCCCGGGGGAGGGTGAGCAGTTCTTC
-,TRBJ1-6,TRBV6-4,-,CASSDSSRGPNSPLHF,TGTGCCAGCAGTGACTCGAGTAGGGGTCCCAATTCACCCCTCCACTTT
TRBD2,TRBJ2-7,TRBV11-3,-,CASSFGPSGSKSENEQYF,TGTGCCAGCAGCTTCGGCCCTAGCGGGAGTAAAAGTGAAAACGAGCAGTACTTC
-,TRBJ1-5,TRBV27,-,CASSYRDNQPQHF,TGTGCCAGCAGTTACAGGGACAATCAGCCCCAGCATTTT
TRBD2,TRBJ2-1,TRBV9,-,CASSPRLAGNEQFF,TGTGCCAGCAGCCCCCGGCTAGCGGGGAATGAGCAGTTCTTC
-,TRBJ1-4,TRBV4-2,-,CASSPASGATNEKLFF,TGTGCCAGCAGCCCAGCAAGCGGGGCTACTAATGAAAAACTGTTTTTT
-,TRBJ2-7,TRBV29-1,-,CSVRGSETYEQYF,TGCAGCGTTCGGGGGTCAGAAACCTACGAGCAGTACTTC
TRBD2,TRBJ2-1,TRBV2,-,CASSGLAVAYEQFF,TGTGCCAGCAGCGGACTAGCAGTGGCGTATGAGCAGTTCTTC
-,TRBJ2-7,TRBV6-4,-,CARMKDSFTKQYF,TGTGCCAGGATGAAGGACAGCTTTACGAAGCAGTACTTC
-,TRBJ2-1,TRBV6-4,once,CASSAGGGNYNEQFF,TGTGCCAGCAGTGCCGGCGGGGGCAACTACAATGAGCAGTTCTTC